What follows are 12 T cell receptor beta chains derived from one specimen sequenced in a study of T cells in Graves' hyperthyroidism and ophthalmopathy. Regions amplified from RNA transcripts were the TCR beta CDR3 regions. First-round RT-PCR with HTBI primers amplified the TCR CDR3 region. A single record per CDR3 protein comes from TCRdb applying MiXCR to the multiplex PCR reads. The sample lists about 320,000 distinct CDR3 sequences; 15% to 20% were seen once. What was sequenced was blood. The receptors shown here come from a man aged 25 to 40 with Graves' hyperthyroidism.

This clonotype was observed many times. This chain joins TRBV12-3 or TRBV12-4 and TRBJ2-7; D is unclear. This CDR3 is built from 15 residues. V dropped 5 bases and J dropped 0 bases, with 14 bases sitting between them. In nucleotides, the CDR3 is TGTGCCAGCAGTCTTTGGGCAGGTAACTCCTACGAGCAGTACTTC. This codes for CASSLWAGNSYEQYF.

Only a few counts were recorded for this clonotype. The rearrangement joins TRBV7-9 to TRBJ2-6; D is uncertain. CDR1 and CDR2 (germline): SEHNR, FQNEAQ (reference sequence). V lost 5 bases, J lost 4 bases, and 9 bases lay in between. The CDR3 extends over 14 amino acids. The CDR3 is CASSLVQGANVLTF. The CDR3 coding sequence is TGTGCCAGCAGCCTCGTCCAGGGGGCCAACGTCCTGACTTTC.

This sequence joins TRBV20-1 and TRBJ2-4; a weak D match, TRBD1 (5 bases). Looked up from germline, CDR1 is DFQATT and CDR2 is SNEGSKA (reference sequence). This CDR3 has 10 amino acids. Trimming left V 6 bases short and J 14 bases short, with 14 bases between. CDR3 DNA: TGCAGTGCAAGGACACATTTGGAGTACTTC. It codes for CSARTHLEYF.

This clonotype was picked up many times. The chain links TRBV10-1 to TRBJ2-1, with D possibly being TRBD1 or TRBD2 (5 bases each). Trimming left V 0 bases short and J 10 bases short, with 13 bases between. This CDR3 region has 14 residues. Germline loops: CDR1 WNHNN, CDR2 SYGVQD (reference sequence). This chain's CDR3 is CASSESGDRNEQFF. CDR3 sequence (DNA): TGCGCCAGCAGTGAGTCGGGGGATAGGAACGAGCAGTTCTTC.

This clonotype was detected ten times or more. V gene TRBV12-3 or TRBV12-4 combines with J gene TRBJ1-1, with D unclear. Trimming took off 1 base at V and 7 bases at J, with 10 bases between the two ends. The CDR3 spans 13 residues. The CDR3 loop is CASSLGALGEAFF. In nucleotides, the CDR3 is TGTGCCAGCAGTTTAGGGGCCCTCGGTGAAGCTTTCTTT.

The chain links TRBV3-1 to TRBJ2-1; TRBD2 aligns across 13 bases. The CDR3 covers 17 residues. The germline CDR1 and CDR2 sequences are LGHDT and YNNKEL (reference sequence). V gave up 0 bases and J gave up 8 bases; unmatched junction bases: 7. Here the CDR3 reads CASSQDEGLAGWYEQFF. CDR3 bases: TGTGCCAGCAGCCAAGATGAGGGACTAGCGGGATGGTATGAGCAGTTCTTC.

This clonotype was seen only a few times. The chain combines TRBV7-8 with TRBJ2-5, with D possibly being TRBD1 (5 bases). Germline CDR1 SGHVS, CDR2 FQNEAQ. V was pared by 2 bases and J by 6 bases, with 10 bases between. The CDR3 sequence is 13 residues long. Written as DNA, the CDR3 is TGTGCCAGCAGCTTAAGCCAGGGCAAGACCCAGTACTTC. Translation gives CASSLSQGKTQYF.

In this sample, this clonotype turned up many times. V usage is TRBV3-1 and J usage is TRBJ2-3; D gene ambiguous. V gave up 3 bases and J gave up 3 bases, with 13 bases separating them. This CDR3 is built from 15 residues. Per germline, CDR1 LGHDT and CDR2 YNNKEL (reference sequence). In DNA, the CDR3 is TGTGCCAGCAGCCATGAGATAGATAAGACAGATACGCAGTATTTT. Residues: CASSHEIDKTDTQYF.

This clonotype was recorded many times. The CDR3 sequence: CSARVPTSEYNEQFF. CDR3 coding DNA: TGCAGTGCTAGAGTCCCGACTAGCGAATACAATGAGCAGTTCTTC. V and J are TRBV20-1 and TRBJ2-1; TRBD2 aligns across 8 bases. CDR1 and CDR2 from the germline V gene are DFQATT and SNEGSKA (reference sequence). CDR3 length: 15 amino acids. J lost 4 bases, V lost 1 base, and 6 bases had no gene match.

V and J are TRBV20-1 and TRBJ2-7; D call uncertain. The CDR3 has 12 amino acids. The germline gives CDR1 DFQATT, CDR2 SNEGSKA (reference sequence). Trimming stripped 6 bases from V and 4 bases from J, with 13 bases between. CDR3 protein: CSAPKPGYEQYF. The DNA of the CDR3 is TGCAGTGCCCCCAAGCCTGGTTACGAGCAGTACTTC.

This chain's CDR3 is CASRYSNQPQHF. The CDR3 bases are TGTGCCAGCAGGTATAGCAATCAGCCCCAGCATTTT. J is TRBJ1-5 and V is TRBV12-3 or TRBV12-4, with D uncertain. V lost 6 bases to trimming and J lost 0 bases, with 3 bases between them. The CDR3 is 12 amino acids.

This sequence joins TRBV19 and TRBJ2-5; TRBD2 aligns across 8 bases. With 3 bases clipped from V and 5 bases from J, the junction kept 8 bases outside the gene matches. The CDR3 is made up of 15 amino acids. Per germline, CDR1 LNHDA and CDR2 SQIVND (reference sequence). CDR3 amino acids: CASSILLAGSETQYF. The DNA of the CDR3 is TGTGCCAGTAGTATTTTGTTAGCGGGGTCCGAGACCCAGTACTTC.